These T cell receptor beta chains were read from a single sample in a study of post-analysis software for immune sequencing data. Via MiXCR, TCRdb re-called the PCR reads, giving one row per CDR3 protein. The sample has over 300,000 distinct CDR3 sequences; less than 40% are singletons. Sequenced: blood. Source of these receptors: a girl between 5 and 17 years old with multiple sclerosis. Each CDR3 is given with its conserved first and last residue. The D gene is left open where the match is weak. Clone size appears in some rows only: once, few, many, or a class for an expanded clone.

>TRBD1|TRBJ1-2|NA|TRBV4-1
TGCGCCAGCAGCTATTTAGGGACAGGGAATGGCTACACCTTC
CASSYLGTGNGYTF
>NA|TRBJ2-7|few|TRBV12-3/TRBV12-4
TGTGCCAGCAGTTCAAACGTAGCGCTCCCGGATCACGAGCAGTACTTC
CASSSNVALPDHEQYF
>TRBD1|TRBJ2-7|NA|TRBV5-1
TGCGCCAGCAGCTGGACAGGGGAAGGACACGAGCAGTACTTC
CASSWTGEGHEQYF
>NA|TRBJ2-7|NA|TRBV6-1
TGTGCCAGCAGTGAAGCACTTATCAGCTCCTACGAGCAGTACTTC
CASSEALISSYEQYF
>TRBD2|TRBJ2-5|few|TRBV9
TGTGCCAGCAGCGTAGCAACTAGCGGGGAGACCCAGTACTTC
CASSVATSGETQYF
>NA|TRBJ2-1|NA|TRBV12-3/TRBV12-4
TGTGCCAGCAGTTTAGCAGGACAAAAAAACAATGAGCAGGTCTTC
CASSLAGQKNNEQVF
>NA|TRBJ2-1|few|TRBV10-3
TGTGCCATCAGTGAGAGGGGAGACAGTTCCGTGGGGAATGAGCAGTTCTTC
CAISERGDSSVGNEQFF
>TRBD1|TRBJ2-3|NA|TRBV5-1
TGCGCCAGCGGGCCGTTTTCAGGGACAGGGGAAACAGATACGCAGTATTTT
CASGPFSGTGETDTQYF
>NA|TRBJ2-5|NA|TRBV18
TGTGCCAGCTCACCACCGTTGGATCCTCCCGCGGAGACCCAGTACTTC
CASSPPLDPPAETQYF
>NA|TRBJ2-7|few|TRBV6-5
TGTGCCAGCAGTTCGACCCGGGCAACACAAAGGGAGCAGTACTTC
CASSSTRATQREQYF
>NA|TRBJ1-2|few|TRBV29-1
TGCAGCGTCCATGACAGTTCCTATGGCTACACCTTC
CSVHDSSYGYTF
>NA|TRBJ2-1|NA|TRBV5-5
TGTGCCAGCAGCTTCGGGGATCTGGCCTACAATGAGCAGTTCTTC
CASSFGDLAYNEQFF
>NA|TRBJ1-5|NA|TRBV12-3/TRBV12-4
TGTGCCAGCAGTCACTCCGTGGTAGGCAATCAGCCCCAGCATTTT
CASSHSVVGNQPQHF
>NA|TRBJ2-1|few|TRBV19
TGTGCCAGTAGTTGGGTCTACTCCTACAATGAGCAGTTCTTC
CASSWVYSYNEQFF
>NA|TRBJ2-3|NA|TRBV5-1
TGCGCCAGCAGCTTAATGAGGCCGCCAGATACGCAGTATTTT
CASSLMRPPDTQYF
>NA|TRBJ2-1|many|TRBV12-3/TRBV12-4
TGTGCCAGCACACTTAACAATGAGCAGTTCTTC
CASTLNNEQFF
>NA|TRBJ2-5|few|TRBV4-1
TGCGCCAGCAGCCAAGCCGCCCAGGGTCGAGAGACCCAGTACTTC
CASSQAAQGRETQYF
>NA|TRBJ1-5|NA|TRBV6-1
TGCGCCGGAGGGGATCACAATCAGCCCCAGCATTTT
CAGGDHNQPQHF
>NA|TRBJ2-5|NA|TRBV7-2
TGTGCCAGCAGCTTAGGCTCAGTCCAAGAGACCCAGTACTTC
CASSLGSVQETQYF
>NA|TRBJ1-4|few|TRBV20-1
TGCAGTGCTACCGGGCGTTCGGGGGACGAAAAACTGTTTTTT
CSATGRSGDEKLFF
>NA|TRBJ1-2|NA|TRBV28
TGTGCCAGCAGTTTAGTTGGGCGGACCAAATATGGCTACACCTTC
CASSLVGRTKYGYTF
>NA|TRBJ2-7|many|TRBV4-2
TGTGCCAGCAGCCAGGCGGGGGCGTACGAGCAGTACTTC
CASSQAGAYEQYF
>NA|TRBJ2-3|few|TRBV27
TGTGCCAGCAGTTCGGGATTTCCGGATACGCAGTATTTT
CASSSGFPDTQYF
>NA|TRBJ2-5|NA|TRBV5-1
TGCGCCAGCAGCTTGTATGGGGGGTTCCAAGAGACCCAGTACTTC
CASSLYGGFQETQYF
>NA|TRBJ2-7|NA|TRBV6-2/TRBV6-3
TGTGCCAGCAGTTATGAGGGATCCGAGCAGTACTTC
CASSYEGSEQYF
>TRBD1|TRBJ1-1|NA|TRBV7-9
TGTGCCAGCAGCCCCCGGGACAGATCCACTGAAGCTTTCTTT
CASSPRDRSTEAFF
>TRBD1|TRBJ1-2|NA|TRBV7-8
TGTGCCAGCAGCGCCTACAGGGGAGGGGGGCGCGGCTACACCTTC
CASSAYRGGGRGYTF
>NA|TRBJ2-5|few|TRBV6-1
TGTGCCACCCTGGGACGCTCGTACCAAGAGACCCAGTACTTC
CATLGRSYQETQYF
>NA|TRBJ1-2|NA|TRBV7-6
TGTGCCAGCTCGGCCAGGGCTAACTATGGCTACACCTTC
CASSARANYGYTF
>NA|TRBJ2-5|NA|TRBV5-6
TGTGCCAGCAGCTCAGCGTCCGGGACACTAGCGCGGGAGACCCAGTACTTC
CASSSASGTLARETQYF
>NA|TRBJ2-2|few|TRBV20-1
TGCAGTGCGAGAGGGGGTCGGCCCGGGGAGCTGTTTTTT
CSARGGRPGELFF
>NA|TRBJ2-5|NA|TRBV28
TGTGCCAGCAGTTTGGTGGCCACAGGGATGGAGACCCAGTACTTC
CASSLVATGMETQYF
>TRBD1|TRBJ2-5|few|TRBV25-1
TGTGCCAGCGCGGACAGGTCCGGGACCCAGTACTTC
CASADRSGTQYF
>NA|TRBJ2-1|few|TRBV12-5
TGTGCTAGTGCCCGAGCTAGCCGATACAATGAGCAGTTCTTC
CASARASRYNEQFF
>NA|TRBJ1-2|many|TRBV27
TGTGCCAGCAGTTTAACGACAACCAACTATGGCTACACCTTC
CASSLTTTNYGYTF
>TRBD1|TRBJ2-1|NA|TRBV5-1
TGCGCCAGCAGCTTGGTAGGGACAGGGACCAACAATGAGCAGTTCTTC
CASSLVGTGTNNEQFF
>NA|TRBJ2-7|NA|TRBV2
TGTGCCAGCAGTCAAGAATCGGGGCCATCCTACGAGCAGTACTTC
CASSQESGPSYEQYF
>NA|TRBJ1-5|few|TRBV20-1
TGCAGTGCCAAGGGGGGGGATCATCAGCCCCAGCATTTT
CSAKGGDHQPQHF
>NA|TRBJ2-7|few|TRBV7-2
TGTGCCAGCAGCTTTGCCAGAAACGAGCAGTACTTC
CASSFARNEQYF
>NA|TRBJ2-7|NA|TRBV30
TGTGCCTGGAGGGGGTCCTACGAGCAGTACTTC
CAWRGSYEQYF
>NA|TRBJ1-2|few|TRBV15
TGTGCCACCAGCAGAGATCTTGGGGGACCCTATGGCTACACCTTC
CATSRDLGGPYGYTF
>TRBD1|TRBJ2-7|NA|TRBV20-1
TGCAGTGCCTCAGGCCGGGACAGGGACTCCTACGAGCAGTACTTC
CSASGRDRDSYEQYF
>TRBD1|TRBJ1-2|few|TRBV20-1
TGCAGTGCCCCATGGACAGGGCGGGTAAACTATGGCTACACCTTC
CSAPWTGRVNYGYTF
>NA|TRBJ2-5|NA|TRBV28
TGTGCCAGCAGTCCGCTGGGGCGGCCGGAGACCCAGTACTTC
CASSPLGRPETQYF
>NA|TRBJ2-7|NA|TRBV15
TGTGCCACCAGCAGAGGAGAAGGGCCTACCTACGAGCAGTACTTC
CATSRGEGPTYEQYF
>NA|TRBJ2-7|many|TRBV5-5
TGTGCCAGCAGCTGGGGGACATCCGGCGAGCAGTACTTC
CASSWGTSGEQYF
>TRBD1|TRBJ1-5|NA|TRBV19
TGTGCCAGTAGTGGGCAGGGGGCGCGTCAGCCCCAGCATTTT
CASSGQGARQPQHF
>NA|TRBJ1-2|NA|TRBV6-5
TGTGCCAGCAGTTACAGGCAGTCCTATGGCTACACCTTC
CASSYRQSYGYTF
>TRBD2|TRBJ2-3|NA|TRBV12-3/TRBV12-4
TGTGCCAGCAGTTCGGGACTAGCGGAGACAGATACGCAGTATTTT
CASSSGLAETDTQYF
>NA|TRBJ1-5|few|TRBV5-6
TGTGCCAGCAGCTTGGCGGGGAGGCAGAATCAGCCCCAGCATTTT
CASSLAGRQNQPQHF
>NA|TRBJ2-1|once|TRBV5-1
TGCGCCAGCAGCGTATCCAATGAGCAGTTCTTC
CASSVSNEQFF
>NA|TRBJ2-7|few|TRBV11-2
TGTGCCAGCACCGGGGTGGGGAAGGAGCAGTACTTC
CASTGVGKEQYF
>TRBD1|TRBJ1-6|few|TRBV7-3
TGTGCCAGCACCCAAGGCCGGGACAGTAATTCACCCCTCCACTTT
CASTQGRDSNSPLHF
>NA|TRBJ2-5|few|TRBV7-2
TGTGCCAGCAGCTTAGGGGGGGTGCGCTCGGAGACCCAGTACTTC
CASSLGGVRSETQYF
>NA|TRBJ2-5|many|TRBV29-1
TGCAGCGTTGGGGCAGGGGAATCGACCCAGTACTTC
CSVGAGESTQYF
>TRBD1|TRBJ1-1|few|TRBV5-1
TGCGCCAGCAGTTCCAGGGGGCCCACGAACACTGAAGCTTTCTTT
CASSSRGPTNTEAFF
>NA|TRBJ1-5|NA|TRBV2
TGTGCCAGCAGTTCCACGACAGAGAATCAGCCCCAGCATTTT
CASSSTTENQPQHF